The entry that follows covers one T cell receptor beta chain sequence. Its specificity is not known. Germline-derived CDR1 and CDR2 are WNHNN and SYGVQD (reference sequence). There are 12 residues in the CDR3. V lost 8 bases and J lost 9, with 16 bases in between. This sample was included in a study of a mutant IDH1 vaccine in newly diagnosed glioma. Study-level background: Radiotherapy alone preceded vaccination by 4-6 weeks; alternatively, vaccination started with temozolomide cycles. Patients arrived already treated with radiotherapy, temozolomide, or both, most having had both. General observations from the study: Patients showed vaccine-induced immune responses at a rate of roughly 93%.

Only in-frame clones appear in the TCRdb table, and some are missing; sequencing was by immunoSEQ multiplex PCR. The sample yields some 23,000 clones, about 70% seen once. This sample's time point: week 11, during vaccination. Mutant IDH1 20-mer peptide, at 300 ug, made up each vaccine dose, with topical imiquimod. The receptor was isolated from a man aged 18 to 29 with glioma. Some clones in this sample may be carry-over from other donors' samples. The sample here was peripheral blood mononuclear cells (PBMCs), taken from a glioma patient whose treatment included an IDH1 peptide vaccine. This rearrangement joins TRBV10-1 to TRBJ1-2; D gene ambiguous. DNA for the CDR3: TGCGCCAGCGAGGACCCCCTGGGTAGCTACACCTTC. Residues: CASEDPLGSYTF.